This TCR beta chain is from a study of T-cell memory formation after mild COVID-19. The germline V and J ends were trimmed by 0 bases and 2 bases, with 11 bases remaining between them. The CDR3 has 15 amino acids. Germline CDR1 SGHRS, CDR2 YFSETQ. TCRdb itself ran the 5' RACE reads through MiXCR, one entry per CDR3 protein. The table has around 130,000 distinct CDR3 sequences, 15% to 20% seen once. There are a few counts of this clonotype. The antigen remains undetermined. Whole-study findings and limits: Contracting clones from day 15 to 85 had balanced CD4/CD8; later expanders favoured CD4+. The study detected some responding clones in pre-infection memory, suggesting cross-reactive memory joined. CD4+ clones that contracted lay mainly in CM and EM; CD8+ ones lay in EMRA. Among clones peaking at day 37 in the second wave, SARS-CoV-2 specificity remained unconfirmed.

The clonotype was recovered from a man younger than 35 who had mild COVID-19 (a few samples of this study predate the infection). Cell type and time point are not known. The gene calls are TRBV5-1 and TRBJ2-5; the D gene is possibly TRBD2 (6 bases). The sequenced sample consisted of PBMCs or a T cell subset sorted from them (not recorded which). Here the CDR3 DNA reads TGCGCCAGCAGCTTGGTTCCGGGAGAGCAAGAGACCCAGTACTTC. As protein: CASSLVPGEQETQYF.